The sequence of this TCR beta chain was determined in a study of T cell changes during pregnancy in multiple sclerosis. Germline loops: CDR1 MGHRA, CDR2 YSYEKL. Ends included, the CDR3 has 12 residues. Here immunoSEQ multiplex PCR was the method, and the copy in TCRdb shows in-frame clones only, minus some. The sample carries approximately 80,000 clones, 90% to 95% recorded once. As regards this clone: No DNA is shown, since the ends of the CDR3 on it are uncertain; the CDR3 is the one TCRdb lists.

Sequencing used peripheral blood, obtained in the second trimester of pregnancy. This TCR was sampled from a female donor in good health, enrolled as a control in a pregnancy study. V usage is TRBV4-1 and J usage is TRBJ2-1; TRBD1, as called in the table, went unchecked against the DNA. CDR3: CASSQVGLGAFF.